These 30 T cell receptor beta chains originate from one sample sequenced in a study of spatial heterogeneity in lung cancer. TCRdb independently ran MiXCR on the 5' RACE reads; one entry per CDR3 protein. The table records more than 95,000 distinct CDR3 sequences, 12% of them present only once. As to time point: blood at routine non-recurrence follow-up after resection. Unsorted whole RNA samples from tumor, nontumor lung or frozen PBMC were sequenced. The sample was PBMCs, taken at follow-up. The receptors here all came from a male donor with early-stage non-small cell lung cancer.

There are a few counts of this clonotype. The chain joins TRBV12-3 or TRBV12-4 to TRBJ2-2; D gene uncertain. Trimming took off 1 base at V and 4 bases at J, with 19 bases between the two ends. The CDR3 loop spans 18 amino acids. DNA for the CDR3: TGTGCCAGCAGTTTAGACCCGTCGGCCCTACCGGGCACCGGGGAGCTGTTTTTT. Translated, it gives CASSLDPSALPGTGELFF.

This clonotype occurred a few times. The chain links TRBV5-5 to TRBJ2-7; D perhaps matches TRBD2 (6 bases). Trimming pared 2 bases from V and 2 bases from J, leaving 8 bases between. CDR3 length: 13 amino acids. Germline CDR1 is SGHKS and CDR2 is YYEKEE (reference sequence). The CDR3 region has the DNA TGTGCCAGCAGCTTTCGGGGGACCTACGAGCAGTACTTC. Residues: CASSFRGTYEQYF.

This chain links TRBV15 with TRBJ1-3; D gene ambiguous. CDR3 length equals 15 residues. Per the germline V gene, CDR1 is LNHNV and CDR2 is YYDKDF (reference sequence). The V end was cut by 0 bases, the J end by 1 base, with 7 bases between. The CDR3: CATSRDRLSGNTIYF. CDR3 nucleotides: TGTGCCACCAGCAGAGATCGGTTATCTGGAAACACCATATATTTT.

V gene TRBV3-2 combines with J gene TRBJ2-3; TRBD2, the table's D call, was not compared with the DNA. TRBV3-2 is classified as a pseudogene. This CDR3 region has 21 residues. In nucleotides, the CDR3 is TGTGCCAGCAGCCCTAACCCCCCGGGACTAGCGGGGGGGCCTAGCACAGATACGCAGTATTTT. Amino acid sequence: CASSPNPPGLAGGPSTDTQYF.

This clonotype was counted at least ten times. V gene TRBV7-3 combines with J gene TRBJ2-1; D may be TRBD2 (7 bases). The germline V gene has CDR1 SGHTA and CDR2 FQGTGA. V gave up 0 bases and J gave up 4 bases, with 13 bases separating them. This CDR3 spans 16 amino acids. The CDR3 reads CASSLTGGGTYNEQFF. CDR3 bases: TGTGCCAGCAGCTTAACCGGCGGGGGCACATACAATGAGCAGTTCTTC. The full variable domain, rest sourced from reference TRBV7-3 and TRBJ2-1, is GAGVSQTPSNKVTEKGKYVELRCDPISGHTALYWYRQSLGQGPEFLIYFQGTGAADDSGLPNDRFFAVRPEGSVSTLKIQRTERGDSAVYLCASSLTGGGTYNEQFFGPGTRLTVL.

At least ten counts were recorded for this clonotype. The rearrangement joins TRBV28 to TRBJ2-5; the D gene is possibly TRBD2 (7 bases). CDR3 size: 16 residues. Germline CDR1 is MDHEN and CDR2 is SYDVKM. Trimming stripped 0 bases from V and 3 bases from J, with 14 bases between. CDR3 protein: CASSLWPGGAKETQYF. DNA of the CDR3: TGTGCCAGCAGTTTATGGCCTGGGGGGGCCAAAGAGACCCAGTACTTC.

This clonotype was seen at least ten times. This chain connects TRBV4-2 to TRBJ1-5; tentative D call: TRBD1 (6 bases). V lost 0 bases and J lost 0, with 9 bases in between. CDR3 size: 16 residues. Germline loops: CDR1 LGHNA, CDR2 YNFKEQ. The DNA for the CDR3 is TGTGCCAGCAGCCAAGACGGGACATATAGCAATCAGCCCCAGCATTTT. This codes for CASSQDGTYSNQPQHF.

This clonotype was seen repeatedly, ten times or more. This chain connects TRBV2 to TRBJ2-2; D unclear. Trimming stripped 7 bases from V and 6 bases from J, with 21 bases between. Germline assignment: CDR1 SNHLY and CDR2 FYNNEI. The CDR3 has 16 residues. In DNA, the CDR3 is TGTGCCAGCACGGAGCCGTTGGACGTTGGCGCCGGGGAGCTGTTTTTT. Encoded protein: CASTEPLDVGAGELFF. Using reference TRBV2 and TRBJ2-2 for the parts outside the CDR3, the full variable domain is EPEVTQTPSHQVTQMGQEVILRCVPISNHLYFYWYRQILGQKVEFLVSFYNNEISEKSEIFDDQFSVERPDGSNFTLKIRSTKLEDSAMYFCASTEPLDVGAGELFFGEGSRLTVL.

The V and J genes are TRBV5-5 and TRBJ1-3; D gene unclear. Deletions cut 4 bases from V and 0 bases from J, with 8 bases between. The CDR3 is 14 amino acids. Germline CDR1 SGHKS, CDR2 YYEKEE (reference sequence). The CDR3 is CASSRGNSGNTIYF. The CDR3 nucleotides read TGTGCCAGCAGCCGAGGAAACTCTGGAAACACCATATATTTT. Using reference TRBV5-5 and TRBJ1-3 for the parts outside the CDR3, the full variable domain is DAGVTQSPTHLIKTRGQQVTLRCSPISGHKSVSWYQQVLGQGPQFIFQYYEKEERGRGNFPDRFSARQFPNYSSELNVNALLLGDSALYLCASSRGNSGNTIYFGEGSWLTVV.

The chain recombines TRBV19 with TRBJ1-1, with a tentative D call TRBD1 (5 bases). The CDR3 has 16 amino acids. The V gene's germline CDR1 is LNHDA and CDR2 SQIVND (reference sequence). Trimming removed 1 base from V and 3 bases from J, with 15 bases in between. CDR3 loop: CASSIGQGAFDTEAFF. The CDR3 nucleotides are TGTGCCAGTAGTATAGGGCAGGGAGCTTTCGACACTGAAGCTTTCTTT.

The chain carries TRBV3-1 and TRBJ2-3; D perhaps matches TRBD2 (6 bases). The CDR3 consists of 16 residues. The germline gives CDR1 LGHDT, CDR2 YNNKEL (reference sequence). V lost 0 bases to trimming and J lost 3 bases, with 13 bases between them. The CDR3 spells CASSQESQRATDTQYF. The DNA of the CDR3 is TGTGCCAGCAGCCAAGAGAGCCAGCGGGCGACAGATACGCAGTATTTT.

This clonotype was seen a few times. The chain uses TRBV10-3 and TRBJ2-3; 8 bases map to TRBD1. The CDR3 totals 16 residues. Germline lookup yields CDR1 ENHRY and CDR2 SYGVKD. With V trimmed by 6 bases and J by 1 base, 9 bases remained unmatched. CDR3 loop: CAISPLQGAGTDTQYF. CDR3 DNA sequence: TGTGCCATCAGCCCTCTCCAGGGGGCAGGCACAGATACGCAGTATTTT.

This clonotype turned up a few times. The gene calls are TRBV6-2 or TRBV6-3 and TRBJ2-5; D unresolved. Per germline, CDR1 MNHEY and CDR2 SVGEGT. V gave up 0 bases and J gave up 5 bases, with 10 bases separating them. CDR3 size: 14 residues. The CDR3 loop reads CASSYSRVRETQYF. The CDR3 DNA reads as TGTGCCAGCAGTTACTCCCGGGTTCGGGAGACCCAGTACTTC.

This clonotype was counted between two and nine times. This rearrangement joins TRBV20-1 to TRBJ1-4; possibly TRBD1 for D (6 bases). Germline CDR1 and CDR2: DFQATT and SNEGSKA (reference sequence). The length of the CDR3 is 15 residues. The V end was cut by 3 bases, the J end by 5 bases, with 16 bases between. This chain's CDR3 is CSARDQGRGNEKLFF. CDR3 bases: TGCAGTGCTAGGGACCAGGGGAGGGGGAATGAAAAACTGTTTTTT.

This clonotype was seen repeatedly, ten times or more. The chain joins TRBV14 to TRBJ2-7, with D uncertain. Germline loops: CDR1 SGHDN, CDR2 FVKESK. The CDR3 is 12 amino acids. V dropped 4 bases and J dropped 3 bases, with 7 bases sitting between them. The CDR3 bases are TGTGCCAGCAGCCCGCCCGGCTACGAGCAGTACTTC. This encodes CASSPPGYEQYF. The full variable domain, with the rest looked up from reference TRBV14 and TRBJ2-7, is EAGVTQFPSHSVIEKGQTVTLRCDPISGHDNLYWYRRVMGKEIKFLLHFVKESKQDESGMPNNRFLAERTGGTYSTLKVQPAELEDSGVYFCASSPPGYEQYFGPGTRLTVT.

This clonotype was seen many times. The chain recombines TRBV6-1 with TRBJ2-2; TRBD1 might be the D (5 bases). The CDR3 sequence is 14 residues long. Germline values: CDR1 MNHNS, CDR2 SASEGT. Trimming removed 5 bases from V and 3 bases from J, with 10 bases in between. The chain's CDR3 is CASSPGLDTGELFF. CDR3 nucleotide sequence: TGTGCCAGCAGTCCAGGGTTGGACACCGGGGAGCTGTTTTTT.

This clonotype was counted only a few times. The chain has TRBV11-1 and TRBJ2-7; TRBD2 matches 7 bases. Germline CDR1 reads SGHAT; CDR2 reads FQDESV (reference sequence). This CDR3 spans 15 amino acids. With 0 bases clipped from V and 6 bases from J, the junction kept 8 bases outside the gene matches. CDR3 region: CASSLARGDAGEQYF. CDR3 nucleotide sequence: TGTGCCAGCAGCTTAGCACGGGGGGACGCCGGCGAGCAGTACTTC.

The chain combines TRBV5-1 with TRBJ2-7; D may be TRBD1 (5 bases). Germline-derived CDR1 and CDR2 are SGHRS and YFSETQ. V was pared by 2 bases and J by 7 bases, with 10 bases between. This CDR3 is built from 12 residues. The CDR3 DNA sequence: TGCGCCAGCAGCTTCACAACAGGAGAGCAGTACTTC. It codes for CASSFTTGEQYF.

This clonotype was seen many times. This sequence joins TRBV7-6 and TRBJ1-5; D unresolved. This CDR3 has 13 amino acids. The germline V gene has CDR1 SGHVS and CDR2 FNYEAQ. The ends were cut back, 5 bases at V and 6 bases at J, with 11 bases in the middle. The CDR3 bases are TGTGCCAGCAGCCTAGACTTGTCTCAGCCCCAGCATTTT. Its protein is CASSLDLSQPQHF.

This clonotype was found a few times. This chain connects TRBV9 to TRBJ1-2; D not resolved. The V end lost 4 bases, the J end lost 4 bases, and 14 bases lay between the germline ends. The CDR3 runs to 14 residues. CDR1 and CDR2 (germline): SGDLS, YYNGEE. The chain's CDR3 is CASSPVERPYGYTF. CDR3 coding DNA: TGTGCCAGCAGCCCCGTCGAGAGGCCCTATGGCTACACCTTC. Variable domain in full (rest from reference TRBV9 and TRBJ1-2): DSGVTQTPKHLITATGQRVTLRCSPRSGDLSVYWYQQSLDQGLQFLIQYYNGEERAKGNILERFSAQQFPDLHSELNLSSLELGDSALYFCASSPVERPYGYTFGSGTRLTVV.

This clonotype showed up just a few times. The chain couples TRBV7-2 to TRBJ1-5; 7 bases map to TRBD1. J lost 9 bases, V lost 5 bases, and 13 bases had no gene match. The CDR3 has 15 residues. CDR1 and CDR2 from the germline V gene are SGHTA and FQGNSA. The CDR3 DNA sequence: TGTGCCAGCAGCGCCACGGGACAGCGATGGTTGCCCCAGCATTTT. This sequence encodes CASSATGQRWLPQHF.

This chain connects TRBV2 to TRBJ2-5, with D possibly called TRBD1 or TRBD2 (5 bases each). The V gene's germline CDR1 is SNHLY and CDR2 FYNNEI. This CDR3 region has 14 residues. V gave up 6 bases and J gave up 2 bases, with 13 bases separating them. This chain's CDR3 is CASRYRGSQETQYF. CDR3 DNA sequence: TGTGCCAGCAGGTATCGGGGCTCACAAGAGACCCAGTACTTC.

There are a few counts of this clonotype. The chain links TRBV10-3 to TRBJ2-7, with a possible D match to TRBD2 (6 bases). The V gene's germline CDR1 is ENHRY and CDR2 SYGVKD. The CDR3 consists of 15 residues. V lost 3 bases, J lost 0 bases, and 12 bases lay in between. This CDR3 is CAISDRVAVSYEQYF. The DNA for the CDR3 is TGTGCCATCAGTGATCGGGTAGCGGTCTCCTACGAGCAGTACTTC.

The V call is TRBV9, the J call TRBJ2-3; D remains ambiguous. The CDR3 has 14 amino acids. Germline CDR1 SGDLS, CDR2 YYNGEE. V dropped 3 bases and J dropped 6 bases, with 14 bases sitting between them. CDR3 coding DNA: TGTGCCAGCAGCGCTCCCGGATCTTTGGATACGCAGTATTTT. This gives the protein CASSAPGSLDTQYF.

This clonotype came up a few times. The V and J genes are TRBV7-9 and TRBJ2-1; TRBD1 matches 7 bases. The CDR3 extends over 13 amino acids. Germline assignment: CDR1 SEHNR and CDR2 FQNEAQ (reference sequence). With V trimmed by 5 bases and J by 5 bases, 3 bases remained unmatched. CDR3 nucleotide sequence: TGTGCCAGCAGCAAGACAGGGAACAATGAGCAGTTCTTC. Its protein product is CASSKTGNNEQFF. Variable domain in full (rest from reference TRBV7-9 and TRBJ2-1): DTGVSQNPRHKITKRGQNVTFRCDPISEHNRLYWYRQTLGQGPEFLTYFQNEAQLEKSRLLSDRFSAERPKGSFSTLEIQRTEQGDSAMYLCASSKTGNNEQFFGPGTRLTVL.

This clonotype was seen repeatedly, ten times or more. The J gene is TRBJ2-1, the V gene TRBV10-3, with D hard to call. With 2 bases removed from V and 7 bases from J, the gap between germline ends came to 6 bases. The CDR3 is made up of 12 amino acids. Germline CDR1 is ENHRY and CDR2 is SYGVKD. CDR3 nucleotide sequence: TGTGCCATCAGTGAGGGTAGGAATGAGCAGTTCTTC. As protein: CAISEGRNEQFF.

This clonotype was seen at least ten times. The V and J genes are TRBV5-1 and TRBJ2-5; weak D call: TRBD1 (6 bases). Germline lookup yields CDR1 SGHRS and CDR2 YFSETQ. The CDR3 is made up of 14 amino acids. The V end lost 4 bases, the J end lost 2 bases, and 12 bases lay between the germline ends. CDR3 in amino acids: CASSPRTVQETQYF. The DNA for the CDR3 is TGCGCCAGCAGCCCCCGGACAGTACAAGAGACCCAGTACTTC.

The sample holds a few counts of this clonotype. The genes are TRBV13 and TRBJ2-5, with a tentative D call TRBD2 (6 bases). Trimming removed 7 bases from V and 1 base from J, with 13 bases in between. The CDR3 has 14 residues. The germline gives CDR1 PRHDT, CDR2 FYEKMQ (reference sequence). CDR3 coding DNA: TGTGCCAGCACATTAACTAGCCTCCAAGAGACCCAGTACTTC. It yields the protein CASTLTSLQETQYF.

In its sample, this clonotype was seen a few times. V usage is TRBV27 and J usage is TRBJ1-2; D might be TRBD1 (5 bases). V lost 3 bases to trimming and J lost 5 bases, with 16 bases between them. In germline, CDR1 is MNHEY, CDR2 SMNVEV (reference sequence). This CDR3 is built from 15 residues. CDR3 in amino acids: CASSFGTDLGYGYTF. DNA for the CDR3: TGTGCCAGCAGTTTCGGGACCGATCTCGGGTATGGCTACACCTTC.

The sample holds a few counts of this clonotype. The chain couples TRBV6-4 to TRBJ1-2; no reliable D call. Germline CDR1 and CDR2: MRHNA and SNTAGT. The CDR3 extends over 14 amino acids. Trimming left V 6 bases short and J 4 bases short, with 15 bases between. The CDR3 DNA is TGTGCCAGCAGCCCCGAGGCAGGAAGCTATGGCTACACCTTC. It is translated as CASSPEAGSYGYTF.